This T cell receptor (beta chain) came from a study of cytomegalovirus exposure and HLA in healthy donors. Turning to the study itself: The early release's HLA-typed donors yielded roughly 85 million unique TCRs. Study-level results: The listing of roughly 160 TCR beta chains classed them as cytomegalovirus-associated. It was taken for granted in presence/absence analyses that sequencing depth across donors was roughly uniform. In an earlier analysis, about 87% or about 30%: the productive usage of most TCR beta V segments.

Primers: 60 Vbeta forward and 13 Jbeta reverse. Clones were read by immunoSEQ multiplex PCR, and TCRdb kept only the in-frame ones, dropping some. The sample records 90,000 or so clones, about 80% being singletons. For this clone: Its antigen is not known.

The CDR3 runs 14 residues. Germline CDR1 and CDR2: MNHEY and SVGAGI. J lost 5 bases, V lost 2 bases, and 4 bases had no gene match. The receptor was derived from a female donor in good health and CMV-seronegative. The rearrangement uses TRBV6-5 and TRBJ2-5; 8 bases are a match to TRBD2. Sequencing used PBMCs. The CDR3 sequence: CASSYRAGAETQYF. DNA for the CDR3: TGTGCCAGCAGTTACCGAGCGGGAGCCGAGACCCAGTACTTC.